What follows are 8 T cell receptor beta chains derived from one specimen sequenced in a study of cytomegalovirus exposure and HLA in healthy donors. 13 Jbeta primers and 60 Vbeta primers were used for the PCR. Assay: immunoSEQ multiplex PCR; the TCRdb copy retains only in-frame clones and omits some. The sample contains under 200,000 clones, around 68% of which appear only once. The material sequenced was PBMCs. These receptors came from a middle-aged woman in good health and CMV-seropositive.

The J gene is TRBJ1-6, the V gene TRBV7-2; 8 nucleotides align to TRBD1. Germline CDR1 reads SGHTA; CDR2 reads FQGNSA. After removal of 4 bases from V and 5 bases from J, the junction contained 7 bases not matched to a gene. The CDR3 totals 16 residues. CDR3 protein: CASSSPAGQDNSPLHF. The CDR3 nucleotides read TGTGCCAGCAGCTCCCCCGCGGGACAGGATAATTCACCCCTCCACTTT. The full variable domain, rest sourced from reference TRBV7-2 and TRBJ1-6, is GAGVSQSPSNKVTEKGKDVELRCDPISGHTALYWYRQSLGQGLEFLIYFQGNSAPDKSGLPSDRFSAERTGGSVSTLTIQRTQQEDSAVYLCASSSPAGQDNSPLHFGNGTRLTVT.

This clone was counted a few times. The J gene is TRBJ2-3, the V gene TRBV5-1; 8 bases align to TRBD2. Germline V CDR1 and CDR2: SGHRS, YFSETQ. Germline trimming cut 4 bases from V and 6 bases from J; bases unmatched to any gene: 10. The CDR3 length is 15 residues. Here the CDR3 DNA reads TGCGCCAGCAGCGACCAAGCGGGAGCCATTGATACGCAGTATTTT. The encoded protein is CASSDQAGAIDTQYF.

The rearrangement uses TRBV7-3 and TRBJ2-5; no firm D call. The V gene lost 2 bases and the J gene lost 6 bases, with 4 bases spanning the gap. Germline V CDR1 and CDR2: SGHTA, FQGTGA. The CDR3 has 11 amino acids. The CDR3 is CASSLQKTQYF. The CDR3 DNA reads TGTGCCAGCAGCTTACAAAAGACCCAGTACTTC.

The chain uses TRBV5-4 and TRBJ2-2; no clear D gene. Germline loops: CDR1 SGHNT, CDR2 YYREEE (reference sequence). The germline V and J ends were trimmed by 1 base and 3 bases, with 10 bases remaining between them. The CDR3 is 15 amino acids. CDR3 in amino acids: CASSLRSEHTGELFF. The CDR3 nucleotides read TGTGCCAGCAGCTTGAGAAGCGAACACACCGGGGAGCTGTTTTTT.

The gene calls are TRBV2 and TRBJ2-3; TRBD2 aligns across 11 bases. Germline V gives CDR1 SNHLY, CDR2 FYNNEI. V dropped 5 bases and J dropped 1; count of bases not matched to a gene: 2. The CDR3 consists of 15 residues. This CDR3 is CASSLGLAGTDTQYF. In nucleotides, the CDR3 is TGTGCCAGCAGTTTGGGACTAGCGGGCACAGATACGCAGTATTTT.

The V call is TRBV4-3, the J call TRBJ2-1; 10 nucleotides line up with TRBD1. In germline, CDR1 is LGHNA, CDR2 YSLEER. The CDR3 has 17 residues. Trimming removed 0 bases from V and 4 bases from J; junction bases left unmatched: 6. The CDR3 is CASSQEWDRGLYNEQFF. Here the CDR3 DNA reads TGCGCCAGCAGCCAAGAATGGGACAGGGGCTTGTACAATGAGCAGTTCTTC.

The rearrangement uses TRBV11-3 and TRBJ2-1, with D possibly being TRBD2 (5 bases). This CDR3 has 13 residues. The V gene's germline CDR1 is SGHNT and CDR2 YENEEA. Trimming stripped 1 base from V and 5 bases from J, with 6 bases between. DNA for the CDR3: TGTGCCAGCAGCTTAGGGGGAGACAATGAGCAGTTCTTC. Protein product: CASSLGGDNEQFF.

About this clone: The same CDR3 is also encoded by other DNA sequences in this sample. V gene TRBV9 combines with J gene TRBJ2-3; 10 bases map to TRBD2. The CDR3 length is 15 residues. CDR1 SGDLS and CDR2 YYNGEE come from the germline V gene. The ends lost 5 bases at V and 1 base at J; junction bases unmatched: 4. This chain's CDR3 is CASSVGTSGTDTQYF. In nucleotides, the CDR3 is TGTGCCAGCAGTGTTGGGACTAGCGGCACAGATACGCAGTATTTT.